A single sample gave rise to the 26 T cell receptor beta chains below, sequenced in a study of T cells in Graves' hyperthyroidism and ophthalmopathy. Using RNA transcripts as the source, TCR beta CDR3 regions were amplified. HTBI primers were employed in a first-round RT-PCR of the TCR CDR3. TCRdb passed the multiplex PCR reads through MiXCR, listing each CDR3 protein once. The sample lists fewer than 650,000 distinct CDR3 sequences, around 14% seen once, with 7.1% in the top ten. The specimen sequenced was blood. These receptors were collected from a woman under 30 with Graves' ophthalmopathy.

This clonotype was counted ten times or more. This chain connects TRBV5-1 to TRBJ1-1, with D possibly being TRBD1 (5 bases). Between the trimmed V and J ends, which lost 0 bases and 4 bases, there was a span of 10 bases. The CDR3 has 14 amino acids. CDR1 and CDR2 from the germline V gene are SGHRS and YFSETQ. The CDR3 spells CASSLEGLGTEAFF. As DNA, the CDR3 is TGCGCCAGCAGCTTGGAGGGGCTGGGCACTGAAGCTTTCTTT.

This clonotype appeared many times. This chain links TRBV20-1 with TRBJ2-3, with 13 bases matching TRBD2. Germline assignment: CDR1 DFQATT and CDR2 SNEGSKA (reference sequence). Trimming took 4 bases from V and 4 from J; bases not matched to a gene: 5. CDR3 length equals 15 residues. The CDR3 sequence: CSATQLAGGADTQYF. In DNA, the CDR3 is TGCAGTGCTACCCAACTAGCGGGAGGGGCAGATACGCAGTATTTT.

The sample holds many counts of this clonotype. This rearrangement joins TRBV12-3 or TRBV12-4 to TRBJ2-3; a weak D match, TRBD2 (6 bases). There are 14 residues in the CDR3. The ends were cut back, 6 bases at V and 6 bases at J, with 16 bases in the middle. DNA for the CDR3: TGTGCCAGCAGCCTCCGACTAGACCACGATACGCAGTATTTT. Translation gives CASSLRLDHDTQYF.

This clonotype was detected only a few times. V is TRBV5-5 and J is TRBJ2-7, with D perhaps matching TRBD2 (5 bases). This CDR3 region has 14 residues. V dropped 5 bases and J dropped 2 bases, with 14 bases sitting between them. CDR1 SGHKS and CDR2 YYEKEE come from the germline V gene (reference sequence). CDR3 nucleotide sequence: TGTGCCAGCAGACCACAACACGGGGCCTACGAGCAGTACTTC. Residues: CASRPQHGAYEQYF.

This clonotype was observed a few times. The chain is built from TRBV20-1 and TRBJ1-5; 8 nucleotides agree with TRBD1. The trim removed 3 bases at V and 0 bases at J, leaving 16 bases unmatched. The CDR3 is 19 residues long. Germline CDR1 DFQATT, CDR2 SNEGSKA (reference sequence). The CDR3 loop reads CSASGVLQGARHSNQPQHF. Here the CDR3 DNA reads TGCAGTGCTAGTGGGGTTTTGCAGGGGGCGCGGCATAGCAATCAGCCCCAGCATTTT.

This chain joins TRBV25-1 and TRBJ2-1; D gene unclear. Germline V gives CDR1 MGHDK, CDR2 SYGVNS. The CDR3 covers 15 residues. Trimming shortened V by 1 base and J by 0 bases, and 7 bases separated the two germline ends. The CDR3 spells CASSEFKGSYNEQFF. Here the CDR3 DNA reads TGTGCCAGCAGTGAATTCAAGGGCTCCTACAATGAGCAGTTCTTC.

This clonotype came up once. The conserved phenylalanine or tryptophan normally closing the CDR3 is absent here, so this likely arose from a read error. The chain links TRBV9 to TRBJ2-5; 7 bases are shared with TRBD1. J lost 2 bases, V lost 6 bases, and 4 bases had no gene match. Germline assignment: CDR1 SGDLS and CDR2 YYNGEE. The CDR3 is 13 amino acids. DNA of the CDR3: TGTGCCAGCAATGACAGGGCGCAAGAGACCCAGTACCTC. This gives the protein CASNDRAQETQYL.

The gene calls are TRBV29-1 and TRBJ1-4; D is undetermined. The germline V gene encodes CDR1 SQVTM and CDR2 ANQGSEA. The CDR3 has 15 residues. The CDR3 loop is CTIRKWDATNEKLFF. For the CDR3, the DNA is TGCACCATCAGAAAATGGGATGCAACTAATGAAAAACTGTTTTTT.

CDR3 DNA sequence: TGCAGTGCTAGAGCACGGGGGTTCCTCTCTGGAAACACCATATATTTT. This codes for CSARARGFLSGNTIYF. This chain uses TRBV20-1 with TRBJ1-3; D is possibly TRBD1 (5 bases). Trimming cost V 1 base and J 0 bases, with 13 bases left between them. The CDR3 loop spans 16 amino acids. The germline CDR1 and CDR2 sequences are DFQATT and SNEGSKA (reference sequence).

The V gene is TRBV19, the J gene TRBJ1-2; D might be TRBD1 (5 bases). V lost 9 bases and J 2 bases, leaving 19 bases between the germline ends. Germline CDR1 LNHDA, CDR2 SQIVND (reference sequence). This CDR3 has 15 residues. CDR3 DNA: TGTGCCAGCCCCCCCCGGGGGATCAGAAACTATGGCTACACCTTC. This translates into CASPPRGIRNYGYTF.

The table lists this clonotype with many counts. The CDR3 region is CAWSVNGGQPQHF. Written as DNA, the CDR3 is TGTGCCTGGAGTGTTAACGGGGGTCAGCCCCAGCATTTT. The chain uses TRBV30 and TRBJ1-5, with a possible D match to TRBD1 (5 bases). The germline gives CDR1 GTSNPN, CDR2 SVGIG (reference sequence). V was shortened by 0 bases and J by 6 bases, with 9 bases between the two germline ends. The CDR3 consists of 13 residues.

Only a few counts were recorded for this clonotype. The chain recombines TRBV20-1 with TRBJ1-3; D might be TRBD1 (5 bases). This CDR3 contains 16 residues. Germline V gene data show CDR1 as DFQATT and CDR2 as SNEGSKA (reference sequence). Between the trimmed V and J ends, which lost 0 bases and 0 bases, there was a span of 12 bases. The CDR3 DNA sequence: TGCAGTGCTAGAGATTTAGACAGCCACTCTGGAAACACCATATATTTT. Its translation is CSARDLDSHSGNTIYF.

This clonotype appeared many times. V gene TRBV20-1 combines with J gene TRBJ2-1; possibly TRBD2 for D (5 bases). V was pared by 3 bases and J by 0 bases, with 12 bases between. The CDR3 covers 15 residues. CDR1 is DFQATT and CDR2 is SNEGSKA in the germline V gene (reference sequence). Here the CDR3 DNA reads TGCAGTGCTAGGGACCCAAGCGGCTCCTACAATGAGCAGTTCTTC. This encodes CSARDPSGSYNEQFF.

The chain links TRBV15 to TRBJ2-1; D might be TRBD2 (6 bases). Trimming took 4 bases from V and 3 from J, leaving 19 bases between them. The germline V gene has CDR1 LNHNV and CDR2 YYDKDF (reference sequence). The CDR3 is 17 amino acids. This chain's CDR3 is CATSKVPSGLDYNEQFF. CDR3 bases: TGTGCCACCAGCAAAGTCCCCAGCGGGCTTGACTACAATGAGCAGTTCTTC.

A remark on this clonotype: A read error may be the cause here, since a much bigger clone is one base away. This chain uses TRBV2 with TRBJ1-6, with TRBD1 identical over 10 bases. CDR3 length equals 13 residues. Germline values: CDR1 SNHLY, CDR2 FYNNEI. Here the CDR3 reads CASRQGAMTPFHF. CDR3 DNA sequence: TGTGCCAGTCGACAGGGGGCGATGACACCCTTCCACTTT.

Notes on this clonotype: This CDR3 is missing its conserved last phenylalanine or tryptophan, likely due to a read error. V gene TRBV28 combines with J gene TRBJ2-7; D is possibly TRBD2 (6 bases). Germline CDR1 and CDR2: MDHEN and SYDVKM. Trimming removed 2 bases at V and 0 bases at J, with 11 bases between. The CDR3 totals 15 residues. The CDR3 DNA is TGTGCCAGCAGTTTACAGGGAGGCCTCTCCTACGAGCAGTACCTC. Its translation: CASSLQGGLSYEQYL.

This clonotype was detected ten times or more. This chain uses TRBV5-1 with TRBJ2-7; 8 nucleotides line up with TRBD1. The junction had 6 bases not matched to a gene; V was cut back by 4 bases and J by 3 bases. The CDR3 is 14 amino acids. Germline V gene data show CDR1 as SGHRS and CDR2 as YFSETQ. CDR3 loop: CASSHGTGNYEQYF. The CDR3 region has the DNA TGCGCCAGCAGCCACGGGACAGGTAACTACGAGCAGTACTTC.

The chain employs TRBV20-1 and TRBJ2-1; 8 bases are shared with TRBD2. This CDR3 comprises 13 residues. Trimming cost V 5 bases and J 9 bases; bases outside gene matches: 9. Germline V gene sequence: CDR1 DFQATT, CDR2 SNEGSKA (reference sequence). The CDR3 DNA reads TGCAGTGCTGACAGCGGGAGAAGGGGTGAGCAGTTCTTC. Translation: CSADSGRRGEQFF.

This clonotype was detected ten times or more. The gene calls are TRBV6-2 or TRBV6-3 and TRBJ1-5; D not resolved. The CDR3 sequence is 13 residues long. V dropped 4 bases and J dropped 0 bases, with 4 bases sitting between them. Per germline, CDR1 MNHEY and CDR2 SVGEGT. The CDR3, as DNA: TGTGCCAGCAGTTGGGTTAGCAATCAGCCCCAGCATTTT. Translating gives CASSWVSNQPQHF.

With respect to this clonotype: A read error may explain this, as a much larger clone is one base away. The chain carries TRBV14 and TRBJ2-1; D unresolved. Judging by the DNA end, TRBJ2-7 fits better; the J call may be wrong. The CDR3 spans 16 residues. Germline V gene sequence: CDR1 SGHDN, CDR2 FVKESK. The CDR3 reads CASSPQIGPSPNEQYF. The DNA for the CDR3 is TGTGCCAGCAGCCCCCAAATCGGGCCCAGTCCCAATGAGCAGTACTTC.

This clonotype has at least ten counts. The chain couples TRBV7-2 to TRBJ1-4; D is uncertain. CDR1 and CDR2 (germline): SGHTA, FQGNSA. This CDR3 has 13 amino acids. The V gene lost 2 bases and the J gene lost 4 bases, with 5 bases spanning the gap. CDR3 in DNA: TGTGCCAGCAGCTTACGGGGTAATGAAAAACTGTTTTTT. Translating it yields CASSLRGNEKLFF.

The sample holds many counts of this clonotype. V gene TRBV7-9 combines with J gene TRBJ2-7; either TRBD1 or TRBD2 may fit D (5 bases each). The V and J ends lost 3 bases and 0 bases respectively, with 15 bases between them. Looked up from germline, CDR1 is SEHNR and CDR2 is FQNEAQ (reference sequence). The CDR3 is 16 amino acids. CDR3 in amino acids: CASSFVLGTSSYEQYF. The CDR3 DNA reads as TGTGCCAGCAGCTTCGTACTGGGGACGAGCTCCTACGAGCAGTACTTC.

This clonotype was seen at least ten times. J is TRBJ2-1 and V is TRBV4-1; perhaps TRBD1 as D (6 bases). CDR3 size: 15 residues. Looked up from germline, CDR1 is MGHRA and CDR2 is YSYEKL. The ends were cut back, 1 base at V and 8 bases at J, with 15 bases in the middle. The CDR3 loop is CASSQVTNRVDEQFF. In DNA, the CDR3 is TGCGCCAGCAGCCAAGTAACTAACAGGGTCGATGAGCAGTTCTTC.

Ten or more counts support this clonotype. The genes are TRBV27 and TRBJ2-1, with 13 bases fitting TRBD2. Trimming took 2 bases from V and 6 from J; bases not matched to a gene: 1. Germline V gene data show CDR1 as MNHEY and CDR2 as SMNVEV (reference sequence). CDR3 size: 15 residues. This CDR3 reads CASSLRTSGSNEQFF. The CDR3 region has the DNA TGTGCCAGCAGTTTAAGGACTAGCGGGAGCAATGAGCAGTTCTTC.

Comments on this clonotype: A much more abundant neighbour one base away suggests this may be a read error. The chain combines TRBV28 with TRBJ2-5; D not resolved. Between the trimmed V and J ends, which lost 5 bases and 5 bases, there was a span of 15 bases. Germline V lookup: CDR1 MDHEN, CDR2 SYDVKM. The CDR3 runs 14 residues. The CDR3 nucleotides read TGTGCCAGCAGTGTTGGTCGGCAGGCGGAGACCCAGTACTTC. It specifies CASSVGRQAETQYF. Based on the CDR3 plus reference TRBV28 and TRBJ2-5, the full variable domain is DVKVTQSSRYLVKRTGEKVFLECVQDMDHENMFWYRQDPGLGLRLIYFSYDVKMKEKGDIPEGYSVSREKKERFSLILESASTNQTSMYLCASSVGRQAETQYFGPGTRLLVL.

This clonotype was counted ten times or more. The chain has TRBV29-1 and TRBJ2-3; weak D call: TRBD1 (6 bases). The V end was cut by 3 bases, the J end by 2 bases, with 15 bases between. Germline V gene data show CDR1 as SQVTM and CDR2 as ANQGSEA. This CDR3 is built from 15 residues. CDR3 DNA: TGCAGCGTTGATTCCGGGACAAGCATCACAGATACGCAGTATTTT. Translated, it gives CSVDSGTSITDTQYF.